What follows describes a single T cell receptor (beta chain). No antigen is known for it. This sample was taken from a study of beta chain features in type 1 diabetes. As for the study in general: Comparable age, gender and cell yields were observed in patients relative to healthy donors. Taken together, all samples contributed 107,917,701 examined sorted cells. Whole-study results and caveats: Overrepresentation of cells with high TCR expression could result from cDNA sequencing. Type 1 diabetes patients showed fewer insertions and more deletions at VDJ junctions. A moderate, significant TCRB CDR3 shortening appeared in type 1 diabetes across four CD4+ subsets.

Reverse transcribing all isolated RNA meant expressed TCRB transcripts were sequenced. Only in-frame clones appear in the TCRdb table, and some are missing; sequencing was by immunoSEQ multiplex PCR. The data contain over 200,000 clones, about a tenth of them singletons. V lost 0 bases, J lost 4 bases, and 7 bases lay in between. Germline V CDR1 and CDR2: LNHNV, YYDKDF (reference sequence). CDR3 length: 14 residues. The chain recombines TRBV15 with TRBJ1-5; possible D gene TRBD1, 5 bases. The receptor's source is a young man with type 1 diabetes. The sequencing sample was made of naive CD4+ T cells from blood. In DNA, the CDR3 is TGTGCCACCAGCAGAGACAGGGCAAATCAGCCCCAGCATTTT. This gives the protein CATSRDRANQPQHF.